This is a list of T cell receptor beta chains from one sample in a study of cytotoxic CD8 clonotypes in ibrutinib-treated CLL. Sequenced by immunoSEQ multiplex PCR; TCRdb stores in-frame clones only, minus some. This table has 130,000 or so clones, approximately 75% appearing once. Sample: PBMCs, taken after 12 months of ibrutinib treatment. The receptor source for this set is a human donor with chronic lymphocytic leukemia. Both conserved end residues are part of each CDR3. D genes are given only for firm matches. Part of the rows lack a size; the others show once, few, many or a class for expanded clones.

v_gene	abundance	d_gene	j_gene	CDR3aa	CDR3nt
TRBV7-9	-	-	TRBJ1-1	CASSIGGTAKGEAFF	TGTGCCAGCAGCATCGGAGGGACCGCCAAGGGTGAAGCTTTCTTT
TRBV7-9	-	TRBD1	TRBJ2-5	CASSPPTGLEETQYF	TGTGCCAGCAGCCCTCCGACAGGGTTGGAAGAGACCCAGTACTTC
TRBV14	few	TRBD1	TRBJ1-2	CASSHEQGEIRNYGYTF	TGTGCCAGCAGCCATGAACAGGGGGAGATCCGTAACTATGGCTACACCTTC
TRBV28	-	-	TRBJ2-7	CASSPGTKREQYF	TGTGCCAGCAGTCCAGGGACAAAGAGGGAGCAGTACTTC
TRBV7-3	-	TRBD1	TRBJ2-7	CASSSGTGYSEQYF	TGTGCCAGCAGCTCCGGGACAGGGTACTCCGAGCAGTACTTC
TRBV9	-	-	TRBJ2-3	CASSIRDSTDTQYF	TGTGCCAGCAGCATCCGGGACAGCACAGATACGCAGTATTTT
TRBV28	-	TRBD1	TRBJ1-2	CASRPTGAANYGYTF	TGTGCCAGCAGACCCACAGGGGCAGCTAACTATGGCTACACCTTC
TRBV28	-	-	TRBJ1-5	CASRRGTPSNQPQHF	TGTGCCAGCAGGCGCGGGACACCGAGCAATCAGCCCCAGCATTTT
TRBV18	-	-	TRBJ2-1	CASSFKGYNEQFF	TGTGCCAGCTCATTCAAGGGATACAATGAGCAGTTCTTC
TRBV6-5	-	-	TRBJ1-4	CASSWDGEKLFF	TGTGCCAGCAGTTGGGACGGTGAAAAACTGTTTTTT
TRBV10-3	-	-	TRBJ2-7	CAIRLDLSSYEQYF	TGTGCCATCAGGCTGGACCTGAGCTCCTACGAGCAGTACTTC
TRBV5-1	-	TRBD1	TRBJ1-1	CASRSGQMNTEAFF	TGCGCCAGCAGATCGGGACAGATGAACACTGAAGCTTTCTTT
TRBV15	few	TRBD2	TRBJ2-3	CATSRDRASGGQADTQYF	TGTGCCACCAGCAGAGATCGAGCTAGCGGGGGTCAGGCAGATACGCAGTATTTT
TRBV28	-	TRBD1	TRBJ1-2	CASSLDTGGDYGYTF	TGTGCCAGCAGTCTAGACACAGGGGGGGACTATGGCTACACCTTC
TRBV5-1	-	-	TRBJ2-2	CASSQGWQTNTGELFF	TGCGCCAGCAGCCAAGGTTGGCAGACGAACACCGGGGAGCTGTTTTTT
TRBV6-5	-	TRBD1	TRBJ2-7	CASRPRDRGHEQYF	TGTGCCAGCAGGCCCCGGGACAGGGGGCACGAGCAGTACTTC
TRBV28	-	TRBD1	TRBJ2-2	CASSIQGARTGELFF	TGTGCCAGCAGTATACAGGGGGCGAGAACCGGGGAGCTGTTTTTT
TRBV5-1	-	-	TRBJ2-5	CASTGEQETQYF	TGCGCCAGCACGGGGGAACAAGAGACCCAGTACTTC
TRBV15	-	-	TRBJ2-1	CATTVSSYNEQFF	TGTGCCACCACAGTCAGCTCCTACAATGAGCAGTTCTTC
TRBV28	-	-	TRBJ1-5	CASKAGVQPQHF	TGTGCCAGCAAAGCAGGCGTTCAGCCCCAGCATTTT
TRBV9	-	-	TRBJ1-3	CASSGGISVGYTIYF	TGTGCCAGCAGCGGAGGTATCTCCGTTGGGTACACCATATATTTT
TRBV7-3	-	TRBD1	TRBJ2-5	CASSTGQVGETQYF	TGTGCCAGCAGCACAGGACAGGTTGGGGAGACCCAGTACTTC
TRBV18	-	-	TRBJ1-1	CASSPVKDAEAFF	TGTGCCAGCTCACCGGTGAAAGACGCTGAAGCTTTCTTT
TRBV7-9	-	-	TRBJ1-6	CASSLGGLGSPLHF	TGTGCCAGCAGCTTAGGCGGGTTAGGGTCACCCCTCCACTTT
TRBV28	-	-	TRBJ2-2	CASSSPGWGAGTGELFF	TGTGCCAGCAGTTCCCCCGGTTGGGGGGCTGGGACCGGGGAGCTGTTTTTT
TRBV2	-	TRBD2	TRBJ2-2	CASSDAGEGELFF	TGTGCCAGCAGTGACGCGGGAGAAGGGGAGCTGTTTTTT
TRBV5-1	-	-	TRBJ1-2	CASSLAVGGGYTF	TGCGCCAGCAGCTTGGCGGTTGGAGGTGGCTACACCTTC
TRBV5-6	-	TRBD1	TRBJ1-1	CASSSETGENTEAFF	TGTGCCAGCAGCTCGGAGACAGGGGAGAACACTGAAGCTTTCTTT
TRBV27	-	-	TRBJ2-7	CASRTGPSYEQYF	TGTGCCAGCCGGACGGGACCATCCTACGAGCAGTACTTC
TRBV28	-	-	TRBJ2-7	CASSRLGLYEQYF	TGTGCCAGCAGCCGACTAGGACTCTACGAGCAGTACTTC
TRBV2	-	TRBD2	TRBJ2-1	CASSEARGGNEQFF	TGTGCCAGCAGTGAAGCGCGGGGGGGGAATGAGCAGTTCTTC